The clone carrying this T cell receptor beta chain appeared a few times. As yet, its antigen is unknown. Libraries were prepared by immunoSEQ multiplex PCR; TCRdb keeps only in-frame clonotypes and omits some of them. In the table there are thousands of clones, just under 75% of which are singletons. This record belongs to a study of immune cell composition in non-small cell lung cancer. Regarding the study as a whole: Tumour-reactive clones were not shown to match dominant in vivo tumour clones. Adenocarcinomas with higher top tumour-associated clone frequency had more reactive TILs.

Normal lung sampling was at least 3 cm from the tumour, as distant as possible. This clonotype was sampled from a human donor with non-small cell lung cancer. What was sequenced was non-adjacent lung tissue.

CDR3 amino acids: CASSESTLGGPSGNTIYF. The CDR3 nucleotides are TGCGCCAGCAGTGAGTCGACTCTGGGGGGACCCTCTGGAAACACCATATATTTT. The genes are TRBV10-1 and TRBJ1-3, with D maybe TRBD1 (5 bases). The V gene's germline CDR1 is WNHNN and CDR2 SYGVQD (reference sequence). The CDR3 has 18 amino acids. V gave up 0 bases and J gave up 0 bases, with 15 bases separating them.